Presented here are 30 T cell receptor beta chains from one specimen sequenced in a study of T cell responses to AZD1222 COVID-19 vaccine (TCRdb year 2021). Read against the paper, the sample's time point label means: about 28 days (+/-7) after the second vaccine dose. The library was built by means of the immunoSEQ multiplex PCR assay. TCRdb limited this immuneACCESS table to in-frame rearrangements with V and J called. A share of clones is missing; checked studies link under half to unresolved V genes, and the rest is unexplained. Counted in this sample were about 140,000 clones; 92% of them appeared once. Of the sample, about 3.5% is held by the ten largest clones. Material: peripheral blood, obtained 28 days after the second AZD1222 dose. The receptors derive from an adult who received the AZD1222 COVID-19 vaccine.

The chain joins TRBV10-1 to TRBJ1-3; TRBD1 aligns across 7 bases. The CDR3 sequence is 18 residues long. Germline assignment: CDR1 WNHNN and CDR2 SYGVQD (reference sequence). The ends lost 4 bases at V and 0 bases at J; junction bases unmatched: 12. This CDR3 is CASSGRNSAGGSGNTIYF. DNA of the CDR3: TGCGCCAGCAGTGGTAGGAATTCGGCAGGGGGCTCTGGAAACACCATATATTTT.

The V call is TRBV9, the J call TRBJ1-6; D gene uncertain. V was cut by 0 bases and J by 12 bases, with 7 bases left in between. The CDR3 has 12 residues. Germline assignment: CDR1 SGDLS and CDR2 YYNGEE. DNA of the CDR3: TGTGCCAGCAGCGTAGTACCCGGACCCCTCCACTTT. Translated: CASSVVPGPLHF. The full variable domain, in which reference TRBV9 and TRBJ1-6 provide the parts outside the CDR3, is DSGVTQTPKHLITATGQRVTLRCSPRSGDLSVYWYQQSLDQGLQFLIQYYNGEERAKGNILERFSAQQFPDLHSELNLSSLELGDSALYFCASSVVPGPLHFGNGTRLTVT.

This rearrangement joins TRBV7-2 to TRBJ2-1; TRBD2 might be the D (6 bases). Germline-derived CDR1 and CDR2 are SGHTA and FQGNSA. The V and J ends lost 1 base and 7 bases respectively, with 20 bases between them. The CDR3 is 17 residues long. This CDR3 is CASSLDASASGNNEQFF. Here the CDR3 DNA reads TGTGCCAGCAGCTTAGATGCTAGCGCCTCGGGAAATAATGAGCAGTTCTTC. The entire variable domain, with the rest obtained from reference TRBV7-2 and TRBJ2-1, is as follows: GAGVSQSPSNKVTEKGKDVELRCDPISGHTALYWYRQSLGQGLEFLIYFQGNSAPDKSGLPSDRFSAERTGGSVSTLTIQRTQQEDSAVYLCASSLDASASGNNEQFFGPGTRLTVL.

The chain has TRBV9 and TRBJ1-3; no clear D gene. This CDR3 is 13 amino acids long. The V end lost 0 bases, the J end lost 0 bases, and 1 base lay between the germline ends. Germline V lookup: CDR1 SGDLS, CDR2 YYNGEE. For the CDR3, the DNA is TGTGCCAGCAGCGTAGCCTCTGGAAACACCATATATTTT. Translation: CASSVASGNTIYF. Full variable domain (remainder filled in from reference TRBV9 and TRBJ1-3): DSGVTQTPKHLITATGQRVTLRCSPRSGDLSVYWYQQSLDQGLQFLIQYYNGEERAKGNILERFSAQQFPDLHSELNLSSLELGDSALYFCASSVASGNTIYFGEGSWLTVV.

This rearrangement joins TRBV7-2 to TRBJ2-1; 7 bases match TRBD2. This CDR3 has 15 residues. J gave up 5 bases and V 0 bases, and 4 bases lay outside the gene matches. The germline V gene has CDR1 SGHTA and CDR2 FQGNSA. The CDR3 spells CASSLALAVHNEQFF. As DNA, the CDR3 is TGTGCCAGCAGCTTAGCTCTAGCGGTGCACAATGAGCAGTTCTTC.

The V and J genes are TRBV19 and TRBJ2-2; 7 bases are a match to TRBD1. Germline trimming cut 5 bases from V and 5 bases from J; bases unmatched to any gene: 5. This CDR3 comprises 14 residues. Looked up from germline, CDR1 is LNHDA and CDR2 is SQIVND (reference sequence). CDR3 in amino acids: CASSLGGRTGELFF. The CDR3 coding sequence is TGTGCCAGTAGTTTAGGGGGCAGGACCGGGGAGCTGTTTTTT.

CDR3 loop: CASSQDQYYGYTF. CDR3 coding DNA: TGTGCCAGCAGCCAAGACCAGTACTATGGCTACACCTTC. The chain recombines TRBV14 with TRBJ1-2; D is uncertain. The V gene lost 0 bases and the J gene lost 3 bases, with 5 bases spanning the gap. Germline CDR1 reads SGHDN; CDR2 reads FVKESK. The CDR3 sequence is 13 residues long.

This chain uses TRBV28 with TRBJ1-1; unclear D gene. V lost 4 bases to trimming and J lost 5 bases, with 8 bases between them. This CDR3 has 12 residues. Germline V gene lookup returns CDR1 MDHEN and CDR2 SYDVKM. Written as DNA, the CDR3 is TGTGCCAGCAGTTGGAGGGTTACTGAAGCTTTCTTT. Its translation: CASSWRVTEAFF.

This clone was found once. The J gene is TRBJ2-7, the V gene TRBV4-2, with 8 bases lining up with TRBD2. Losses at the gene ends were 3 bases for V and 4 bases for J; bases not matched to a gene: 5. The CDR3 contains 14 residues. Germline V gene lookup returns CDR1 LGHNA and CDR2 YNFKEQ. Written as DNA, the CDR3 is TGTGCCAGCAGCCATTTGACTAGCGCGTACGAGCAGTACTTC. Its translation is CASSHLTSAYEQYF.

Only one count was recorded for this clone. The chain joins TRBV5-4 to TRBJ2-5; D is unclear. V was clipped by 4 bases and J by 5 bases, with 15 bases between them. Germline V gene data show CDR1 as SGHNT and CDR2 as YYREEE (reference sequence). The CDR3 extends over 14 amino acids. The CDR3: CASSPEGAFETQYF. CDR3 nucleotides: TGTGCCAGCAGCCCCGAAGGAGCGTTCGAGACCCAGTACTTC.

The CDR3 protein is CASSHSGSRLGETQYF. The DNA for the CDR3 is TGCGCCAGCAGCCATAGCGGGAGTAGGTTGGGAGAGACCCAGTACTTC. V and J are TRBV4-3 and TRBJ2-5, with 9 bases that match TRBD2. The CDR3 runs to 16 residues. CDR1 and CDR2 from the germline V gene are LGHNA and YSLEER. The junction had 9 bases not matched to a gene; V was cut back by 3 bases and J by 4 bases.

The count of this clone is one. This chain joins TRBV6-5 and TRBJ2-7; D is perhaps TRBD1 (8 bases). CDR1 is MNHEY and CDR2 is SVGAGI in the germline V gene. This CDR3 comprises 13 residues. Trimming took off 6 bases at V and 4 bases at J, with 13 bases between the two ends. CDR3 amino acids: CASSKQGGYEQYF. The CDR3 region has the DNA TGTGCCAGCAGCAAACAGGGGGGGTACGAGCAGTACTTC.

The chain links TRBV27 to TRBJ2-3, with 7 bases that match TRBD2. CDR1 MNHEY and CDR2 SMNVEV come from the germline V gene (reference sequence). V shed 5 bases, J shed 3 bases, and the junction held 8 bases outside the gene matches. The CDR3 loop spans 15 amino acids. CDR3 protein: CASSPVGSGTDTQYF. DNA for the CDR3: TGTGCCAGCAGTCCCGTGGGTAGCGGGACAGATACGCAGTATTTT.

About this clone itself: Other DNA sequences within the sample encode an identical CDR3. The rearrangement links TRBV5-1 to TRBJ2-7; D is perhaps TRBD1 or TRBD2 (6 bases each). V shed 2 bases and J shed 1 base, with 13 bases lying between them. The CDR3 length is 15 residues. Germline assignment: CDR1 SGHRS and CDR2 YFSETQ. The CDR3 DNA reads TGCGCCAGCAGCTTCAACGGGGGCGATTCCTACGAGCAGTACTTC. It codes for CASSFNGGDSYEQYF.

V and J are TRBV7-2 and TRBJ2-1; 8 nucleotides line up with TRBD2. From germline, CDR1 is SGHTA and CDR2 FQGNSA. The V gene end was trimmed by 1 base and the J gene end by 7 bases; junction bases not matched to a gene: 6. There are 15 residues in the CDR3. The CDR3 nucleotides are TGTGCCAGCAGCTTAGTTAGCGGGATGGGTAATGAGCAGTTCTTC. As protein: CASSLVSGMGNEQFF. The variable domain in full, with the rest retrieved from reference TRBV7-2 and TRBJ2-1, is GAGVSQSPSNKVTEKGKDVELRCDPISGHTALYWYRQSLGQGLEFLIYFQGNSAPDKSGLPSDRFSAERTGGSVSTLTIQRTQQEDSAVYLCASSLVSGMGNEQFFGPGTRLTVL.

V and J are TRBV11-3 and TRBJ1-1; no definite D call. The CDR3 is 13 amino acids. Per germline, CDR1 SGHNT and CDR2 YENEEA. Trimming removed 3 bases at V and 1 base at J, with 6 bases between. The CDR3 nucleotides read TGTGCCAGCAGCTTTGCAGAGAACACTGAAGCTTTCTTT. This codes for CASSFAENTEAFF.

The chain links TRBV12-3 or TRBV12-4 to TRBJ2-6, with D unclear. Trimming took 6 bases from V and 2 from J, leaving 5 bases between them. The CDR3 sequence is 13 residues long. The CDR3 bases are TGTGCCAGCAGATGGGCTGGGGCCAACGTCCTGACTTTC. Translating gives CASRWAGANVLTF.

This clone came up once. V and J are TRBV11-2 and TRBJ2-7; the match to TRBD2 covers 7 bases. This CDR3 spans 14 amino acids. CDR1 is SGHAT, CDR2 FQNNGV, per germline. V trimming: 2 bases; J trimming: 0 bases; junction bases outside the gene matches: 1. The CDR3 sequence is CASSLSGASYEQYF. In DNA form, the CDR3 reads TGTGCCAGCAGCTTAAGCGGGGCCTCCTACGAGCAGTACTTC.

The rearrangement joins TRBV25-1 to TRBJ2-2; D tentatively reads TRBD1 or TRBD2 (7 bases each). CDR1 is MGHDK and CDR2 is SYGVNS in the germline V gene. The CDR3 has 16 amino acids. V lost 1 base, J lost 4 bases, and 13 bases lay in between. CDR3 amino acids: CASSESSGGVTGELFF. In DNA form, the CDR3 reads TGTGCCAGCAGTGAATCCTCAGGGGGGGTCACCGGGGAGCTGTTTTTT.

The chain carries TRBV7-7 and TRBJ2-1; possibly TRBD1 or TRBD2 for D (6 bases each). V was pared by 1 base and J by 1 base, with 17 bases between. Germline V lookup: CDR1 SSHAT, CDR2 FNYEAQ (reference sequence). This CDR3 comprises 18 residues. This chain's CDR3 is CASSLEGGGFSSYNEQFF. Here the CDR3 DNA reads TGTGCCAGCAGCTTAGAGGGGGGCGGATTCTCGTCCTACAATGAGCAGTTCTTC.

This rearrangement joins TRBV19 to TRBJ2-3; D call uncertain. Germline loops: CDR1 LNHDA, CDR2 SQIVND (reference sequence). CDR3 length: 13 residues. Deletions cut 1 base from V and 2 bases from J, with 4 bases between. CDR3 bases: TGTGCCAGTAGTATAGGCTTCACAGATACGCAGTATTTT. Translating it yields CASSIGFTDTQYF.

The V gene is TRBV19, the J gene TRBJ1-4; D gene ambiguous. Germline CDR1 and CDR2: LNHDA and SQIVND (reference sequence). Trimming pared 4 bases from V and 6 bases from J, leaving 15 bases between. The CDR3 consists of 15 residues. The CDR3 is CASSTGPTMYEKLFF. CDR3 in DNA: TGTGCCAGTAGTACAGGACCGACCATGTATGAAAAACTGTTTTTT.

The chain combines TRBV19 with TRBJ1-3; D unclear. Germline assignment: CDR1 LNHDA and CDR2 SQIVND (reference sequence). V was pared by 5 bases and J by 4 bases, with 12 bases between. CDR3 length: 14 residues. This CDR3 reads CASSPRRKGNTIYF. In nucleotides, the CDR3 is TGTGCCAGTAGTCCCCGGAGAAAAGGAAACACCATATATTTT. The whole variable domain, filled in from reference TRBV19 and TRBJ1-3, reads DGGITQSPKYLFRKEGQNVTLSCEQNLNHDAMYWYRQDPGQGLRLIYYSQIVNDFQKGDIAEGYSVSREKKESFPLTVTSAQKNPTAFYLCASSPRRKGNTIYFGEGSWLTVV.

CDR3 DNA: TGTGCCAGCAGTGAATACGGGGTGGGCACAGATACGCAGTATTTT. Its protein is CASSEYGVGTDTQYF. The V gene is TRBV25-1, the J gene TRBJ2-3, with D tentatively TRBD2 (5 bases). The CDR3 has 15 amino acids. V was trimmed by 0 bases and J by 1 base, leaving 8 bases between them. Germline lookup yields CDR1 MGHDK and CDR2 SYGVNS. Drawing the rest from reference TRBV25-1 and TRBJ2-3, the complete variable domain is EADIYQTPRYLVIGTGKKITLECSQTMGHDKMYWYQQDPGMELHLIHYSYGVNSTEKGDLSSESTVSRIRTEHFPLTLESARPSHTSQYLCASSEYGVGTDTQYFGPGTRLTVL.

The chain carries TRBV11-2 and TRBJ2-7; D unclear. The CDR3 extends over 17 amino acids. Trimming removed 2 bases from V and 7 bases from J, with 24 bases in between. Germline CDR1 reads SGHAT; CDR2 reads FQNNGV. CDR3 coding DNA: TGTGCCAGCAGCTTACGAGGTCGGGCCTTAGGGTTGTGGGAGCAGTACTTC. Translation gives CASSLRGRALGLWEQYF.

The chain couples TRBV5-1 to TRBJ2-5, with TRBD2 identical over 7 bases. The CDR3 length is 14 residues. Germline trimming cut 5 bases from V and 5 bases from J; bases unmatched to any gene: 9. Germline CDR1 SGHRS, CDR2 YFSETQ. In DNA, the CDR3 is TGCGCCAGCAGATATGGGGGGGAAGAGGAGACCCAGTACTTC. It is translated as CASRYGGEEETQYF.

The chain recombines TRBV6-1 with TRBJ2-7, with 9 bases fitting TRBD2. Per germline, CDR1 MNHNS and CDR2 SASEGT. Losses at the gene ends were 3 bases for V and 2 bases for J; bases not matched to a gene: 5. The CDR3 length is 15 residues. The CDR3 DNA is TGTGCCAGCAGTGATAGGGCTAGCGGGGCCTACGAGCAGTACTTC. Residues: CASSDRASGAYEQYF.

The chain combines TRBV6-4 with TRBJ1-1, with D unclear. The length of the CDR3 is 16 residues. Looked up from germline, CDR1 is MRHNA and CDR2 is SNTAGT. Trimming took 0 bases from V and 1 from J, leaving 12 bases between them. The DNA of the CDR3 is TGTGCCAGCAGTGACTCATGGAACAGTAGGAACACTGAAGCTTTCTTT. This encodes CASSDSWNSRNTEAFF.

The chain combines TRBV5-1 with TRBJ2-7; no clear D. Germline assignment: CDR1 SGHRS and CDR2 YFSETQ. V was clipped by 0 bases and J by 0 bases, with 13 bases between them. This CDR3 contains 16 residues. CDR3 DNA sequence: TGCGCCAGCAGCTTGGAAGGGATCCGGATCTCCTACGAGCAGTACTTC. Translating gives CASSLEGIRISYEQYF.

The CDR3, as DNA: TGTGCCAGCAGCCCGAACATCCCCCCAGGTGAGCAGTTCTTC. Amino acids: CASSPNIPPGEQFF. V and J are TRBV14 and TRBJ2-1; no clear D. CDR3 length: 14 amino acids. Trimming cost V 4 bases and J 9 bases, with 16 bases left between them. CDR1 is SGHDN and CDR2 is FVKESK in the germline V gene.